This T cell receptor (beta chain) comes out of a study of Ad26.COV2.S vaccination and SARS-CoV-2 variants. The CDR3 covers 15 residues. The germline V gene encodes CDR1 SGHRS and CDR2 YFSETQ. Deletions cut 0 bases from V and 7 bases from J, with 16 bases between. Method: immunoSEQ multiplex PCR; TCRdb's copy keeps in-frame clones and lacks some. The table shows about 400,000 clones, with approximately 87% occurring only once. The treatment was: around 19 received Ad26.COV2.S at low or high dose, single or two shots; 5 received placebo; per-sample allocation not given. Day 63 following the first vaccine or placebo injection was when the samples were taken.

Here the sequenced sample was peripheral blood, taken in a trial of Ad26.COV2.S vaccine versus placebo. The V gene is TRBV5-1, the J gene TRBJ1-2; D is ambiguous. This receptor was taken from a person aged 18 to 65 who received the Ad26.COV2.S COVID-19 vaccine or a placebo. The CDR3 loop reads CASSLDLGASLGYTF. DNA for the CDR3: TGCGCCAGCAGCTTGGATCTGGGCGCCTCACTTGGCTACACCTTC.